This is a list of T cell receptor beta chains from one sample in a study of cytomegalovirus exposure and HLA in healthy donors. Method: immunoSEQ multiplex PCR; TCRdb's copy keeps in-frame clones and lacks some. The sample gives roughly 100,000 clones, less than 80% of which show up once; approximately 2% is in the top ten. The sequencing sample was made of PBMCs. The receptors stem from a man in his forties in good health and CMV-seronegative. Each CDR3 is given with its conserved first and last residue. A D gene is named only where the DNA matches it firmly. Rows may omit the clone size; those that give it use once, few, many or a size class.

15	TRBV6-6	NA	TRBD1	TRBJ2-2	CASSRDRGGTGELFF	TGTGCCAGCAGCCGGGACAGGGGAGGAACCGGGGAGCTGTTTTTT
15	TRBV7-2	NA	NA	TRBJ1-1	CASSLSPRTVLRAFF	TGTGCCAGCAGCTTATCCCCACGGACAGTCTTAAGGGCTTTCTTT
15	TRBV27	few	NA	TRBJ1-5	CASSKGRQGNQPQHF	TGTGCCAGCTCGAAGGGGCGACAGGGCAATCAGCCCCAGCATTTT
15	TRBV5-6	NA	NA	TRBJ2-4	CASSFRDTAYDIQYF	TGTGCCAGCAGCTTCCGGGATACAGCATATGACATTCAGTACTTC
13	TRBV2	NA	NA	TRBJ2-1	CASMAGTWGEQFF	TGTGCCAGCATGGCGGGAACATGGGGTGAGCAGTTCTTC
15	TRBV30	NA	TRBD1	TRBJ1-6	CAWNLRTGRDSPLHF	TGTGCCTGGAACCTAAGGACAGGGAGGGATTCACCCCTCCACTTT
11	TRBV6-6	NA	NA	TRBJ1-4	CASTPREKLFF	TGTGCCAGCACCCCTAGGGAAAAACTGTTTTTT
16	TRBV27	few	NA	TRBJ2-5	CASSPLDRRKGETQYF	TGTGCCAGCAGTCCCCTAGACAGGCGTAAAGGGGAGACCCAGTACTTC
14	TRBV7-2	NA	TRBD1	TRBJ2-5	CASSQETGEETQYF	TGTGCCAGCAGCCAAGAGACAGGGGAAGAGACCCAGTACTTC
14	TRBV7-9	NA	NA	TRBJ2-5	CASSPTGVLETQYF	TGTGCCAGCAGCCCGACGGGGGTCTTGGAGACCCAGTACTTC
14	TRBV4-3	NA	TRBD1	TRBJ1-2	CASSLDRGSLGYTF	TGCGCCAGCAGCCTCGACAGGGGGTCGCTCGGCTACACCTTC
11	TRBV21-1	once	NA	TRBJ1-1	CASSKGGNAFF	TGTGCCAGCAGCAAGGGGGGGAACGCTTTCTTT